The clone carrying this TCR beta chain was recorded only once. Its antigen is undetermined. Germline V CDR1 and CDR2: KGHSH, LQKENI. This CDR3 is built from 12 residues. Deletions cut 2 bases from V and 2 bases from J, with 3 bases between. These data originate in a study of PD-1 blockade in classical Hodgkin lymphoma. Notes on the study in general: Significant TCR diversity gains by C4D1 occurred in CD4+ but not CD8+ cells.

Sequenced by immunoSEQ multiplex PCR; TCRdb stores in-frame clones only, minus some. The sample carries approximately 100,000 clones, approximately 90% recorded once. Each and every patient relapsed after autologous stem cell transplantation, and patients got differing brentuximab vedotin exposure. Best response was recorded as complete response, partial response or progressive disease. Sequences were derived from peripheral blood mononuclear cells (PBMCs), sampled before the second cycle of nivolumab. This rearrangement joins TRBV18 to TRBJ2-5; no clear D gene. The sequence was collected from a human donor with classical Hodgkin lymphoma. In nucleotides, the CDR3 is TGTGCCAGCTCACCAGGTCAAGAGACCCAGTACTTC. As protein: CASSPGQETQYF.